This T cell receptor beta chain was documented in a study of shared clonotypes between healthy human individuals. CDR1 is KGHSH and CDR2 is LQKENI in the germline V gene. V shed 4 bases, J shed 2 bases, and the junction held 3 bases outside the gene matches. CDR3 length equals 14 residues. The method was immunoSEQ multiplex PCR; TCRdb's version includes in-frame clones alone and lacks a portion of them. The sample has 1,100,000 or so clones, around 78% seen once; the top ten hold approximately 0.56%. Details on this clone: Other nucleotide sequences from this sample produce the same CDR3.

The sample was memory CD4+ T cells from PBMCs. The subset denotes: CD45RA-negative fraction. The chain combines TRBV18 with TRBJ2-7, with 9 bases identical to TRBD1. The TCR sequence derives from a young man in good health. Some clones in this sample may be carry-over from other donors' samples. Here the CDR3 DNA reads TGTGCCAGCTCACTTGGACAGGGGACCTACGAGCAGTACTTC. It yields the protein CASSLGQGTYEQYF. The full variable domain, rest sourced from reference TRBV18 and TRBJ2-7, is NAGVMQNPRHLVRRRGQEARLRCSPMKGHSHVYWYRQLPEEGLKFMVYLQKENIIDESGMPKERFSAEFPKEGPSILRIQQVVRGDSAAYFCASSLGQGTYEQYFGPGTRLTVT.